This TCR beta chain originates from a study of human T cells and chemical hapten exposure. The wider study: 2% DPC applied to a 2 cm by 2 cm arm area sensitized donors.

TCRdb redid the calling of the RACE reads with MiXCR, one entry per CDR3 protein. The sample includes about 59,000 distinct CDR3 sequences, approximately 11% seen only once; the top ten take 3.5% to 4.5%. Time point described: pre-sensitization, week 0. Noted treatment: therapeutic diphenylcyclopropenone sensitization with weekly scalp DPC. Unfractionated whole blood served as the source for total RNA extraction. In this sample, this clonotype turned up many times. The CDR3 has 16 residues. With 5 bases clipped from V and 3 bases from J, the junction kept 9 bases outside the gene matches. The chain couples TRBV12-3 or TRBV12-4 to TRBJ2-1; 8 bases align to TRBD2. The source is a woman aged 40-49 years with alopecia areata. Some clones in this sample may be carry-over from other donors' samples. The sample was whole blood, taken in connection with sensitization to the hapten diphenylcyclopropenone (DPC). The CDR3 DNA reads TGTGCCAGCAGTCTAACATCGACTAGCGTCTACAATGAGCAGTTCTTC. Translating it yields CASSLTSTSVYNEQFF.